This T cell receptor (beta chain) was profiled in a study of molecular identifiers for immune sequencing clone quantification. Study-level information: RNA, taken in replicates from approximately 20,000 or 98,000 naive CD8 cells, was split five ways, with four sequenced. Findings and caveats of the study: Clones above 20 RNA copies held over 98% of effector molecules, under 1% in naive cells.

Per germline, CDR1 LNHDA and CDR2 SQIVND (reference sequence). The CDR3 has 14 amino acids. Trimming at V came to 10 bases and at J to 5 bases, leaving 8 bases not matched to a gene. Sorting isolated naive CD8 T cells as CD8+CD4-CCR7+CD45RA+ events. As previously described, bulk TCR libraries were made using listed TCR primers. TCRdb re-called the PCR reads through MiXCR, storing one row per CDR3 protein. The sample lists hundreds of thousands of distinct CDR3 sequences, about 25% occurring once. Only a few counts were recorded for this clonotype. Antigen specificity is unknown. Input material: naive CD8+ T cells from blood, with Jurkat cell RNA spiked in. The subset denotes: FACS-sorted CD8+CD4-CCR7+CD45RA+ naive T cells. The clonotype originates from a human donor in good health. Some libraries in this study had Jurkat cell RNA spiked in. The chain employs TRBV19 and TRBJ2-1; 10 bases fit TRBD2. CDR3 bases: TGTGCCACAACTTTGACTAGCGGGCACAATGAGCAGTTCTTC. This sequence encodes CATTLTSGHNEQFF.